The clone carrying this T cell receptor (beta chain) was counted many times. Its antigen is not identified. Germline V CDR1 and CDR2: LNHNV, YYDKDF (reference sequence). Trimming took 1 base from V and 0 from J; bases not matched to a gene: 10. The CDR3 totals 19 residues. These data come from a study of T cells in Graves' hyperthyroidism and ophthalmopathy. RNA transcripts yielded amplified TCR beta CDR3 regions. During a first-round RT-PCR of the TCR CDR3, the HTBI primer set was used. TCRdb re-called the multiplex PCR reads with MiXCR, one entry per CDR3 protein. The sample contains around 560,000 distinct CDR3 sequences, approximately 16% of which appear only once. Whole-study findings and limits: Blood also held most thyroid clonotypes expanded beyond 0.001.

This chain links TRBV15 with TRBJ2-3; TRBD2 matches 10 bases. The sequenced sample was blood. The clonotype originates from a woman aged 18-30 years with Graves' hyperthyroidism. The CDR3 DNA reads TGTGCCACCAGCAGAGTGGGGGGGCTAGCGGGAGAGAGCACAGATACGCAGTATTTT. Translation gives CATSRVGGLAGESTDTQYF.